These T cell receptor beta chains were read from a single sample in a study of immune heterogeneity within non-small cell lung tumors. TCRdb re-called the multiplex PCR reads with MiXCR, one entry per CDR3 protein. This sample has some 11,000 distinct CDR3 sequences, with approximately 29% found just once. Sequences were obtained from lung tumor tissue. These receptors were taken from a woman aged 45-65 years with non-small cell lung cancer. Both conserved end residues are part of each CDR3. Fields, in order: V gene, J gene, D gene, CDR3 length, clone size, CDR3 protein, CDR3 DNA. A D gene is named only where the DNA matches it firmly. Only some rows state a clone size, as once, few, many or a class for expanded clones.

v_gene: TRBV7-8
j_gene: TRBJ2-1
d_gene: -
len: 15
abundance: few
CDR3aa: CASSPRLASYNEQFF
CDR3nt: TGTGCCAGCAGCCCCCGGTTAGCCTCCTACAATGAGCAGTTCTTC

v_gene: TRBV7-9
j_gene: TRBJ2-3
d_gene: -
len: 16
abundance: -
CDR3aa: CASSLDSRPSTDTQYF
CDR3nt: TGTGCCAGCAGCTTAGACTCACGACCTAGCACAGATACGCAGTATTTT

v_gene: TRBV20-1
j_gene: TRBJ2-1
d_gene: TRBD2
len: 14
abundance: -
CDR3aa: CSARTSGRGNEQFF
CDR3nt: TGCAGTGCTAGAACTAGCGGGAGAGGCAATGAGCAGTTCTTC

v_gene: TRBV30
j_gene: TRBJ2-1
d_gene: TRBD1
len: 11
abundance: medium-sized
CDR3aa: CAWKFGQASLF
CDR3nt: TGTGCCTGGAAATTTGGACAGGCTTCGCTCTTC

v_gene: TRBV27
j_gene: TRBJ2-5
d_gene: TRBD2
len: 16
abundance: few
CDR3aa: CASSSRRGAYGETQYF
CDR3nt: TGTGCCAGCAGTTCTAGGCGGGGGGCGTATGGAGAGACCCAGTACTTC

v_gene: TRBV7-9
j_gene: TRBJ2-3
d_gene: -
len: 13
abundance: -
CDR3aa: CASQGRSTDTQYF
CDR3nt: TGTGCCAGCCAGGGGCGTAGCACAGATACGCAGTATTTT

v_gene: TRBV10-3
j_gene: TRBJ1-2
d_gene: -
len: 13
abundance: many
CDR3aa: CAITEGQGYGYTF
CDR3nt: TGTGCCATCACCGAGGGGCAGGGTTATGGCTACACCTTC

v_gene: TRBV20-1
j_gene: TRBJ2-3
d_gene: -
len: 9
abundance: -
CDR3aa: CSAREEQYF
CDR3nt: TGCAGTGCTAGAGAAGAGCAGTATTTT

v_gene: TRBV28
j_gene: TRBJ2-1
d_gene: -
len: 15
abundance: many
CDR3aa: CASSSGPGGHNEQFF
CDR3nt: TGTGCCAGCAGCTCTGGGCCCGGGGGGCACAATGAGCAGTTCTTC

v_gene: TRBV24-1
j_gene: TRBJ1-5
d_gene: -
len: 14
abundance: -
CDR3aa: CATSDFGSYQPQHF
CDR3nt: TGTGCCACCAGTGATTTCGGCAGCTACCAGCCCCAGCATTTT

v_gene: TRBV27
j_gene: TRBJ2-7
d_gene: TRBD2
len: 12
abundance: once
CDR3aa: CASSVGGIEQYF
CDR3nt: TGTGCCAGCAGTGTGGGAGGGATCGAGCAGTACTTC

v_gene: TRBV6-1
j_gene: TRBJ1-2
d_gene: -
len: 12
abundance: many
CDR3aa: CASSGQNYGYTF
CDR3nt: TGTGCCAGCAGTGGACAGAACTATGGCTACACCTTC

v_gene: TRBV29-1
j_gene: TRBJ2-7
d_gene: TRBD1
len: 14
abundance: -
CDR3aa: CSVEETGGFSEQYF
CDR3nt: TGCAGCGTGGAGGAGACAGGGGGGTTCAGCGAGCAGTACTTC

v_gene: TRBV7-9
j_gene: TRBJ1-4
d_gene: -
len: 12
abundance: few
CDR3aa: CASSDSNEKLFF
CDR3nt: TGTGCCAGCAGCGACAGTAATGAAAAACTGTTTTTT

v_gene: TRBV9
j_gene: TRBJ2-1
d_gene: TRBD2
len: 15
abundance: -
CDR3aa: CAFPAGGPPYNEQFF
CDR3nt: TGTGCCTTTCCCGCGGGAGGGCCCCCGTACAATGAGCAGTTCTTC

v_gene: TRBV6-5
j_gene: TRBJ1-1
d_gene: -
len: 14
abundance: many
CDR3aa: CASSYPSMNTEAFF
CDR3nt: TGTGCCAGCAGTTACCCCAGTATGAACACTGAAGCTTTCTTT

v_gene: TRBV6-2/TRBV6-3
j_gene: TRBJ2-1
d_gene: TRBD2
len: 15
abundance: -
CDR3aa: CATEPGTSGYNEQFF
CDR3nt: TGTGCCACCGAACCCGGGACTAGCGGTTACAATGAGCAGTTCTTC

v_gene: TRBV6-1
j_gene: TRBJ2-2
d_gene: TRBD1
len: 15
abundance: many
CDR3aa: CASRTGVLLTGELFF
CDR3nt: TGTGCCAGCAGGACAGGGGTTCTGCTAACCGGGGAGCTGTTTTTT

v_gene: TRBV24-1
j_gene: TRBJ2-3
d_gene: TRBD1
len: 14
abundance: few
CDR3aa: CATSRQGFGDTQYF
CDR3nt: TGTGCCACCAGTCGACAGGGTTTTGGCGATACGCAGTATTTT

v_gene: TRBV12-3/TRBV12-4
j_gene: TRBJ1-1
d_gene: TRBD1
len: 14
abundance: many
CDR3aa: CASSDSGGNTEAFF
CDR3nt: TGTGCCAGCAGTGACTCAGGGGGGAACACTGAAGCTTTCTTT

v_gene: TRBV12-3/TRBV12-4
j_gene: TRBJ1-1
d_gene: -
len: 14
abundance: -
CDR3aa: CASRRGMSDTEAFF
CDR3nt: TGTGCCAGCAGGAGGGGAATGTCCGACACTGAAGCTTTCTTT

v_gene: TRBV7-9
j_gene: TRBJ1-2
d_gene: TRBD1
len: 15
abundance: -
CDR3aa: CARSSQRGQAYGYTF
CDR3nt: TGTGCCAGAAGCTCGCAACGTGGACAGGCATATGGCTACACATTC

v_gene: TRBV20-1
j_gene: TRBJ1-4
d_gene: -
len: 11
abundance: medium-sized
CDR3aa: CSATNDGELFF
CDR3nt: TGCAGTGCTACGAATGACGGGGAACTGTTTTTT

v_gene: TRBV28
j_gene: TRBJ1-1
d_gene: TRBD1
len: 13
abundance: medium-sized
CDR3aa: CASSFTGGTEAFF
CDR3nt: TGTGCCAGCAGTTTCACAGGGGGCACTGAAGCTTTCTTT

v_gene: TRBV7-2
j_gene: TRBJ2-1
d_gene: TRBD1
len: 12
abundance: many
CDR3aa: CASSLTGGEQFF
CDR3nt: TGTGCCAGCAGCTTAACAGGGGGTGAGCAGTTCTTC

v_gene: TRBV20-1
j_gene: TRBJ2-3
d_gene: TRBD2
len: 16
abundance: few
CDR3aa: CSARAGLVIHTDTQYF
CDR3nt: TGCAGTGCTAGAGCCGGACTAGTAATACACACAGATACGCAGTATTTT

v_gene: TRBV5-5
j_gene: TRBJ2-7
d_gene: -
len: 13
abundance: -
CDR3aa: CASSLAGGNEQYF
CDR3nt: TGTGCCAGCAGCTTGGCAGGGGGGAATGAGCAGTACTTC

v_gene: TRBV6-9
j_gene: TRBJ2-7
d_gene: TRBD2
len: 15
abundance: -
CDR3aa: CASSYDSGGSYEQYF
CDR3nt: TGTGCCAGCAGTTACGATTCGGGAGGGTCCTACGAGCAGTACTTC

v_gene: TRBV24-1
j_gene: TRBJ1-5
d_gene: -
len: 16
abundance: -
CDR3aa: CATSDPSAGGSDTQHF
CDR3nt: TGTGCCACCAGTGACCCGTCGGCGGGGGGTTCAGATACGCAGCATTTT

v_gene: TRBV19
j_gene: TRBJ1-2
d_gene: TRBD1
len: 13
abundance: many
CDR3aa: CASSPDRGYGYTF
CDR3nt: TGTGCCAGTAGTCCGGACAGGGGATATGGCTACACCTTC

v_gene: TRBV12-3/TRBV12-4
j_gene: TRBJ2-1
d_gene: TRBD2
len: 15
abundance: many
CDR3aa: CASSFTSGSPREQFF
CDR3nt: TGTGCCAGCAGTTTCACTAGCGGGAGTCCCCGGGAGCAGTTCTTC

v_gene: TRBV7-2
j_gene: TRBJ2-5
d_gene: -
len: 13
abundance: few
CDR3aa: CASSLRRKETQYF
CDR3nt: TGTGCCAGCAGCTTACGGCGGAAAGAGACCCAGTACTTC

v_gene: TRBV5-1
j_gene: TRBJ2-7
d_gene: -
len: 13
abundance: medium-sized
CDR3aa: CASRTTGSYEQYF
CDR3nt: TGCGCCAGCAGGACGACAGGTTCCTACGAGCAGTACTTC

v_gene: TRBV11-3
j_gene: TRBJ2-7
d_gene: -
len: 12
abundance: few
CDR3aa: CASSLAGYEQYF
CDR3nt: TGTGCCAGCAGCTTAGCCGGCTACGAGCAGTACTTC

v_gene: TRBV4-1
j_gene: TRBJ1-2
d_gene: TRBD1
len: 17
abundance: once
CDR3aa: CASSQDWGIGGANGYTF
CDR3nt: TGTGCCAGCAGCCAAGATTGGGGGATAGGGGGCGCGAATGGCTACACCTTC

v_gene: TRBV6-1
j_gene: TRBJ1-3
d_gene: -
len: 17
abundance: -
CDR3aa: CAISAGVQQISGNTIYF
CDR3nt: TGTGCCATCAGTGCTGGTGTACAGCAGATCTCTGGAAACACCATATATTTT

v_gene: TRBV10-3
j_gene: TRBJ2-5
d_gene: -
len: 12
abundance: -
CDR3aa: CAISEPKETQYF
CDR3nt: TGTGCCATCAGTGAACCGAAAGAGACCCAGTACTTC

v_gene: TRBV25-1
j_gene: TRBJ2-5
d_gene: -
len: 14
abundance: few
CDR3aa: CASKGQWPQETQYF
CDR3nt: TGTGCCAGCAAAGGACAGTGGCCCCAAGAGACCCAGTACTTC

v_gene: TRBV5-1
j_gene: TRBJ2-3
d_gene: TRBD1
len: 14
abundance: many
CDR3aa: CASSSQGVADTQYF
CDR3nt: TGCGCCAGCAGTTCCCAGGGGGTCGCAGATACGCAGTATTTT

v_gene: TRBV7-9
j_gene: TRBJ1-4
d_gene: -
len: 12
abundance: many
CDR3aa: CASSLVGEKLFF
CDR3nt: TGTGCCAGCAGCTTAGTGGGGGAAAAACTGTTTTTT

v_gene: TRBV2
j_gene: TRBJ2-5
d_gene: -
len: 13
abundance: few
CDR3aa: CASSGRLQETQYF
CDR3nt: TGTGCCAGCAGTGGTCGGCTACAAGAGACCCAGTACTTC

v_gene: TRBV12-3/TRBV12-4
j_gene: TRBJ1-1
d_gene: -
len: 11
abundance: -
CDR3aa: CASSLGSEAFF
CDR3nt: TGTGCCAGCAGTTTAGGGTCTGAAGCTTTCTTT